A selection of T cell receptor beta chains follows, all from one sample in a study of cytomegalovirus exposure and HLA in healthy donors. Clones were read by immunoSEQ multiplex PCR, and TCRdb kept only the in-frame ones, dropping some. The sample carries 100,000 to 150,000 clones, 60% to 85% recorded once. Specimen: PBMCs. The origin of the receptors is a man aged 25 to 40 in good health and CMV-seronegative. Both conserved end residues are part of each CDR3. The D gene is left open where the match is weak. Clone size is not always given. Where it is, it says once, few, many or a class for expanded clones.

clone size	V gene	D gene	J gene	CDR3 protein	CDR3 DNA
NA	TRBV4-2	TRBD1	TRBJ1-1	CASSQDPQGTEAFF	TGTGCCAGCAGCCAAGATCCACAGGGGACTGAAGCTTTCTTT
NA	TRBV30	NA	TRBJ2-7	CAWSEWSSDWSEQYF	TGTGCCTGGAGTGAGTGGTCCAGTGATTGGAGCGAGCAGTACTTC
NA	TRBV5-6	TRBD2	TRBJ2-5	CASSPGGKTQYF	TGTGCCAGCAGCCCCGGGGGGAAGACCCAGTACTTC
NA	TRBV30	TRBD1	TRBJ1-4	CAWSDGTANEKLFF	TGTGCCTGGAGTGACGGGACAGCTAATGAAAAACTGTTTTTT
NA	TRBV5-1	TRBD1	TRBJ2-5	CASSLDPQGAGETQYF	TGCGCCAGCAGCTTGGATCCCCAGGGGGCAGGGGAGACCCAGTACTTC
NA	TRBV19	TRBD1	TRBJ2-7	CASSFGQAWGEQYF	TGTGCCAGTAGTTTCGGACAGGCTTGGGGAGAGCAGTACTTC
NA	TRBV6-5	TRBD2	TRBJ2-7	CASSYLHSGRDEQYF	TGTGCCAGCAGTTACCTTCATAGCGGGAGGGACGAGCAGTACTTC
NA	TRBV4-1	NA	TRBJ2-5	CASSQEAWGSGETQYF	TGCGCCAGCAGCCAAGAAGCTTGGGGTTCAGGGGAGACCCAGTACTTC
NA	TRBV27	TRBD1	TRBJ2-7	CASSSTGFSHEQYF	TGTGCCAGCAGTTCGACAGGGTTCAGCCACGAGCAGTACTTC
NA	TRBV6-5	NA	TRBJ1-2	CASRGGRGYGYTF	TGTGCCAGCAGAGGGGGGAGGGGCTATGGCTACACCTTC
NA	TRBV27	NA	TRBJ2-3	CASRRGTDTQYF	TGTGCCAGCAGGAGGGGCACAGATACGCAGTATTTT
NA	TRBV15	TRBD1	TRBJ1-5	CATSRPTGDSNQPQHF	TGTGCCACCAGCCGTCCGACAGGGGATAGCAATCAGCCCCAGCATTTT
NA	TRBV7-9	TRBD1	TRBJ2-7	CASSLSGQSYEQYF	TGTGCCAGCAGCTTATCGGGACAGTCCTACGAGCAGTACTTC
few	TRBV5-1	TRBD1	TRBJ2-7	CASSDAPGTGWVGAEQYF	TGCGCCAGCAGCGATGCCCCCGGGACAGGATGGGTAGGGGCCGAGCAGTACTTC
NA	TRBV5-4	TRBD2	TRBJ2-1	CASSLGLAGAPHNEQFF	TGTGCCAGCAGCTTGGGACTAGCGGGAGCACCACACAATGAGCAGTTCTTC
NA	TRBV13	NA	TRBJ2-2	CASTGGVLTGELFF	TGTGCCAGCACAGGCGGGGTTCTCACCGGGGAGCTGTTTTTT
once	TRBV6-5	TRBD2	TRBJ2-2	CASSQTSGNTGELFF	TGTGCCAGCAGCCAGACTAGCGGAAACACCGGGGAGCTGTTTTTT
NA	TRBV2	NA	TRBJ2-1	CASSGGTGSNYNEQFF	TGTGCCAGCAGCGGAGGTACCGGGTCTAACTACAATGAGCAGTTCTTC
NA	TRBV7-8	NA	TRBJ1-2	CASSLVGGGYGYTF	TGTGCCAGCAGCTTAGTGGGGGGGGGCTATGGCTACACCTTC
NA	TRBV19	TRBD2	TRBJ2-1	CASSSGSSYNEQFF	TGTGCCAGTTCTAGCGGGAGCTCCTACAATGAGCAGTTCTTC
NA	TRBV19	NA	TRBJ1-3	CASSFDRSSGNTIYF	TGTGCCAGTAGTTTTGACAGGAGCTCTGGAAACACCATATATTTT
once	TRBV28	NA	TRBJ1-2	CASSSTLGGDGYTF	TGTGCCAGCAGCTCTACCCTAGGTGGCGATGGCTACACCTTC
NA	TRBV7-9	TRBD2	TRBJ2-1	CASGGTKQFF	TGTGCCAGCGGAGGGACTAAGCAGTTCTTC
NA	TRBV6-6	TRBD1	TRBJ1-6	CASSYRGTGRSPLHF	TGTGCCAGCAGTTACCGGGGGACAGGGCGGTCACCCCTCCACTTT
NA	TRBV6-5	NA	TRBJ1-2	CASSPPVSGAAGYTF	TGTGCCAGCAGCCCCCCAGTCTCGGGAGCGGCTGGCTACACCTTC
NA	TRBV30	NA	TRBJ1-5	CAWSFPSGGRQPQHF	TGTGCCTGGAGTTTCCCTTCGGGGGGACGACAGCCCCAGCATTTT
NA	TRBV30	TRBD2	TRBJ2-7	CAWRRLAVYEQYF	TGTGCCTGGAGGAGACTAGCGGTCTACGAGCAGTACTTC
NA	TRBV6-6	TRBD1	TRBJ2-3	CASSYRTGSTDTQYF	TGTGCCAGCAGTTATAGGACAGGCAGCACAGATACGCAGTATTTT
NA	TRBV6-6	TRBD2	TRBJ2-7	CASIGLAGTYEQYF	TGTGCCAGCATTGGGCTAGCGGGAACCTACGAGCAGTACTTC
NA	TRBV2	NA	TRBJ1-6	CASADTNSPLHF	TGTGCCAGCGCCGACACGAATTCACCCCTCCACTTT
NA	TRBV7-2	TRBD1	TRBJ2-4	CASSHRDRGDIQYF	TGTGCCAGCAGCCACCGGGACAGGGGTGACATTCAGTACTTC
NA	TRBV27	NA	TRBJ2-7	CASSYRGNSYEQYF	TGTGCCAGCAGTTACAGAGGGAACTCCTACGAGCAGTACTTC
few	TRBV7-8	TRBD2	TRBJ2-5	CASSSLLGAGGQETQYF	TGTGCCAGCAGCTCCCTCCTTGGGGCGGGGGGTCAAGAGACCCAGTACTTC
NA	TRBV6-5	TRBD1	TRBJ2-3	CASSDRGITDTQYF	TGTGCCAGCAGTGACAGGGGGATAACAGATACGCAGTATTTT
once	TRBV5-1	TRBD2	TRBJ2-3	CASSSGLAGGWTDTQYF	TGCGCCAGCAGCTCGGGACTAGCGGGGGGATGGACAGATACGCAGTATTTT
once	TRBV18	NA	TRBJ1-1	CASSPPEGSLAEAFF	TGTGCCAGCTCACCACCGGAGGGGTCTCTGGCTGAAGCTTTCTTT
once	TRBV6-1	TRBD2	TRBJ2-5	CARRGAGGETQYF	TGTGCCAGGAGGGGAGCGGGGGGAGAGACCCAGTACTTC
NA	TRBV2	NA	TRBJ2-5	CATRVYGETQYF	TGTGCTACCAGGGTTTATGGGGAGACCCAGTACTTC
NA	TRBV12-5	NA	TRBJ1-1	CASGFLKFRSGDTEAFF	TGTGCTAGTGGTTTCCTTAAATTCAGGTCGGGGGACACTGAAGCTTTCTTT